Below, 26 T cell receptor beta chains from the same sample are listed, as sequenced in a study of identical twins. TCRdb re-called the 5' RACE reads with MiXCR, one entry per CDR3 protein. This table has 1.5 million to 2 million distinct CDR3 sequences, roughly 35% appearing once. Material: cord blood. The receptors were sampled from a newborn girl in good health.

V gene TRBV3-1 combines with J gene TRBJ2-3, with D possibly matching TRBD2 (7 bases). V gave up 3 bases and J gave up 1 base, with 20 bases separating them. In germline, CDR1 is LGHDT, CDR2 YNNKEL (reference sequence). There are 18 residues in the CDR3. CDR3: CASSHHLGGGPGTDTQYF. CDR3 DNA: TGTGCCAGCAGCCATCACCTTGGGGGGGGCCCTGGCACAGATACGCAGTATTTT.

Remarks on this clonotype: A single base separates this from a much larger clone, so it may be a read error. The rearrangement uses TRBV4-1 and TRBJ2-1, with D maybe TRBD2 (6 bases). Germline values: CDR1 MGHRA, CDR2 YSYEKL. Trimming cost V 2 bases and J 0 bases, with 11 bases left between them. The CDR3 loop spans 16 amino acids. In DNA, the CDR3 is TGCGCCAGCAGCCAAAATCTGCGGGGCTCCTACAATGAGCAGTTCTTC. It encodes CASSQNLRGSYNEQFF.

This clonotype was counted between two and nine times. Written as DNA, the CDR3 is TGTGCCAGCAGTTTTAGGCGGGGCCGGGTCTACAATGAGCAGTTCTTC. This encodes CASSFRRGRVYNEQFF. This chain joins TRBV27 and TRBJ2-1; the D gene is possibly TRBD2 (6 bases). Trimming stripped 3 bases from V and 3 bases from J, with 15 bases between. From germline, CDR1 is MNHEY and CDR2 SMNVEV (reference sequence). The length of the CDR3 is 16 residues.

The gene calls are TRBV20-1 and TRBJ2-7; D is possibly TRBD2 (5 bases). V lost 5 bases and J 4 bases, leaving 18 bases between the germline ends. The germline CDR1 and CDR2 sequences are DFQATT and SNEGSKA (reference sequence). This CDR3 comprises 14 residues. The CDR3 here is CSALGLSLGYEQYF. The CDR3 DNA is TGCAGTGCTCTCGGACTCTCCCTCGGGTACGAGCAGTACTTC.

The V and J genes are TRBV2 and TRBJ2-2; the D gene is possibly TRBD1 (5 bases). The CDR3 is 16 residues long. From germline, CDR1 is SNHLY and CDR2 FYNNEI. Trimming cost V 8 bases and J 3 bases, with 19 bases left between them. The CDR3 region has the DNA TGTGCCAGCCGTTCCAGGGCGATGGTGGACACCGGGGAGCTGTTTTTT. Translating gives CASRSRAMVDTGELFF. Filled out from reference TRBV2 and TRBJ2-2, the complete variable domain reads EPEVTQTPSHQVTQMGQEVILRCVPISNHLYFYWYRQILGQKVEFLVSFYNNEISEKSEIFDDQFSVERPDGSNFTLKIRSTKLEDSAMYFCASRSRAMVDTGELFFGEGSRLTVL.

The chain couples TRBV7-2 to TRBJ2-5; tentative D call: TRBD2 (5 bases). The length of the CDR3 is 15 residues. Trimming removed 1 base at V and 11 bases at J, with 20 bases between. Germline V gene lookup returns CDR1 SGHTA and CDR2 FQGNSA. CDR3 nucleotides: TGTGCCAGCAGCTTAGGGAGGTATGCCTACAATGAGCAGTACTTC. Translation gives CASSLGRYAYNEQYF.

V gene TRBV27 combines with J gene TRBJ1-5, with 7 nucleotides matching TRBD1. The CDR3 is made up of 16 amino acids. Trimming at V came to 1 base and at J to 6 bases, leaving 9 bases not matched to a gene. CDR1 is MNHEY, CDR2 SMNVEV, per germline (reference sequence). CDR3 bases: TGTGCCAGCAGTTTATTCCGACAGGGAGTGAGTCAGCCCCAGCATTTT. Its translation: CASSLFRQGVSQPQHF.

The J gene is TRBJ2-2, the V gene TRBV7-7; 8 positions match TRBD2. V lost 1 base to trimming and J lost 4 bases; unmatched junction nucleotides: 2. This CDR3 has 15 residues. Germline lookup yields CDR1 SSHAT and CDR2 FNYEAQ (reference sequence). The CDR3 DNA reads as TGTGCCAGCAGCTTAGAGGGACTAGGCACCGGGGAGCTGTTTTTT. This gives the protein CASSLEGLGTGELFF. The full variable domain, with the rest looked up from reference TRBV7-7 and TRBJ2-2, is GAGVSQSPRYKVTKRGQDVTLRCDPISSHATLYWYQQALGQGPEFLTYFNYEAQPDKSGLPSDRFSAERPEGSISTLTIQRTEQRDSAMYRCASSLEGLGTGELFFGEGSRLTVL.

A few counts support this clonotype. This chain connects TRBV5-1 to TRBJ1-4; 7 bases line up with TRBD1. This CDR3 has 14 amino acids. Per the germline V gene, CDR1 is SGHRS and CDR2 is YFSETQ. The V segment lost 4 bases and the J segment 4 bases; nucleotides outside the gene matches: 4. Here the CDR3 DNA reads TGCGCCAGCAGCCAGGGACAGTTTAATGAAAAACTGTTTTTT. It translates to CASSQGQFNEKLFF.

The chain couples TRBV9 to TRBJ2-3, with a tentative D call TRBD2 (6 bases). This CDR3 region has 16 residues. Trimming cost V 0 bases and J 4 bases, with 15 bases left between them. The germline CDR1 and CDR2 sequences are SGDLS and YYNGEE. The CDR3 spells CASSVDVGGASDTQYF. CDR3 nucleotide sequence: TGTGCCAGCAGCGTAGATGTCGGGGGAGCTTCAGATACGCAGTATTTT.

The chain carries TRBV7-2 and TRBJ1-5; TRBD1 agrees at 7 bases. V lost 5 bases and J lost 3; bases outside the gene matches: 7. Per germline, CDR1 SGHTA and CDR2 FQGNSA. The CDR3 covers 15 residues. The CDR3 DNA reads TGTGCCAGCAGCGCCGGGGACAGCCTCAATCAGCCCCAGCATTTT. It codes for CASSAGDSLNQPQHF.

This rearrangement joins TRBV7-9 to TRBJ2-1; TRBD2 agrees at 11 bases. Germline-derived CDR1 and CDR2 are SEHNR and FQNEAQ (reference sequence). The CDR3 is 16 amino acids. V dropped 5 bases and J dropped 4; count of bases not matched to a gene: 7. The CDR3 sequence is CASSTTSGSVYNEQFF. DNA for the CDR3: TGTGCCAGCAGCACTACTAGCGGGAGTGTGTACAATGAGCAGTTCTTC.

This chain's CDR3 is CASSFGRDNQPQHF. CDR3 bases: TGTGCCAGCAGTTTTGGGAGGGACAATCAGCCCCAGCATTTT. This chain connects TRBV12-3 or TRBV12-4 to TRBJ1-5; no clear D gene. V lost 3 bases and J lost 3, with 9 bases in between. CDR3 length: 14 amino acids.

This clonotype was observed a few times. The V and J genes are TRBV29-1 and TRBJ1-1, with D possibly being TRBD1 (6 bases). This CDR3 contains 13 residues. Germline CDR1 reads SQVTM; CDR2 reads ANQGSEA. Trimming took off 3 bases at V and 5 bases at J, with 13 bases between the two ends. The CDR3 bases are TGCAGCGTTGAGGAGGGTGGGACAACTGAAGCTTTCTTT. This encodes CSVEEGGTTEAFF. The full variable domain, completed using reference TRBV29-1 and TRBJ1-1, is SAVISQKPSRDICQRGTSLTIQCQVDSQVTMMFWYRQQPGQSLTLIATANQGSEATYESGFVIDKFPISRPNLTFSTLTVSNMSPEDSSIYLCSVEEGGTTEAFFGQGTRLTVV.

This clonotype turned up a few times. The chain is built from TRBV5-1 and TRBJ2-7; D is perhaps TRBD1 (6 bases). Germline V gives CDR1 SGHRS, CDR2 YFSETQ. V was clipped by 4 bases and J by 3 bases, with 14 bases between them. This CDR3 comprises 14 residues. As DNA, the CDR3 is TGCGCCAGCAGCGTGGGGGCCGCGGGCTACGAGCAGTACTTC. Encoded protein: CASSVGAAGYEQYF. Complete variable domain (other parts from reference TRBV5-1 and TRBJ2-7): KAGVTQTPRYLIKTRGQQVTLSCSPISGHRSVSWYQQTPGQGLQFLFEYFSETQRNKGNFPGRFSGRQFSNSRSEMNVSTLELGDSALYLCASSVGAAGYEQYFGPGTRLTVT.

This clonotype came up a few times. The rearrangement uses TRBV28 and TRBJ2-1; 7 bases map to TRBD2. This CDR3 has 15 amino acids. Trimming took 5 bases from V and 5 from J; bases not matched to a gene: 9. Germline V lookup: CDR1 MDHEN, CDR2 SYDVKM. CDR3: CASSRGSGNHNEQFF. The DNA for the CDR3 is TGTGCCAGCAGTCGCGGGAGTGGTAACCACAATGAGCAGTTCTTC.

Only a few counts were recorded for this clonotype. J is TRBJ2-7 and V is TRBV6-6; D not certain. The CDR3 is 14 residues long. Germline V gene sequence: CDR1 MNHNY, CDR2 SVGAGI (reference sequence). Trimming stripped 6 bases from V and 7 bases from J, with 19 bases between. CDR3 coding DNA: TGTGCCAGCAGCCCTGTAGTGACGAACAATGAGCAGTACTTC. Its translation: CASSPVVTNNEQYF.

The chain links TRBV4-1 to TRBJ1-2, with 10 bases fitting TRBD1. Germline V CDR1 and CDR2: MGHRA, YSYEKL. This CDR3 is built from 16 residues. Germline trimming cut 0 bases from V and 6 bases from J; bases unmatched to any gene: 7. This CDR3 is CASSQEPGQGRDGYTF. For the CDR3, the DNA is TGCGCCAGCAGCCAAGAGCCGGGACAGGGGAGAGATGGCTACACCTTC.

This clonotype was counted a few times. V usage is TRBV6-5 and J usage is TRBJ2-3; 9 nucleotides agree with TRBD2. With 0 bases clipped from V and 1 base from J, the junction kept 5 bases outside the gene matches. This CDR3 is built from 17 residues. Germline V gene sequence: CDR1 MNHEY, CDR2 SVGAGI. In DNA form, the CDR3 reads TGTGCCAGCAGTTACTCGATCGGGACTAGCCGCACAGATACGCAGTATTTT. It is translated as CASSYSIGTSRTDTQYF.

A few counts support this clonotype. This sequence joins TRBV29-1 and TRBJ1-2; D is unclear. Germline lookup yields CDR1 SQVTM and CDR2 ANQGSEA. This CDR3 is built from 12 residues. Between the trimmed V and J ends, which lost 2 bases and 4 bases, there was a span of 8 bases. This CDR3 is CSVEFRIYGYTF. The DNA for the CDR3 is TGCAGCGTTGAATTCCGGATCTATGGCTACACCTTC.

This chain links TRBV12-3 or TRBV12-4 with TRBJ1-2; TRBD1 aligns across 9 bases. The CDR3 consists of 17 residues. The trim removed 3 bases at V and 4 bases at J, leaving 12 bases unmatched. Written as DNA, the CDR3 is TGTGCCAGCAGTTTGGGCCCAACAGGGGGCCAGTCCTATGGCTACACCTTC. It codes for CASSLGPTGGQSYGYTF.

This clonotype was found once. V and J are TRBV18 and TRBJ2-5, with a tentative D call TRBD1 (5 bases). The CDR3 length is 17 residues. V lost 0 bases to trimming and J lost 2 bases, with 16 bases between them. The germline V gene encodes CDR1 KGHSH and CDR2 LQKENI. CDR3 residues: CASSPPSLGRAQETQYF. CDR3 nucleotide sequence: TGTGCCAGCTCACCACCAAGTTTGGGCAGGGCGCAAGAGACCCAGTACTTC.

This rearrangement joins TRBV20-1 to TRBJ1-1, with 12 bases that match TRBD1. Germline CDR1 and CDR2: DFQATT and SNEGSKA (reference sequence). After removal of 5 bases from V and 4 bases from J, the junction contained 5 bases not matched to a gene. The CDR3 extends over 14 amino acids. This CDR3 reads CSAVRDRGPTEAFF. The DNA of the CDR3 is TGCAGTGCTGTCCGGGACAGGGGGCCCACTGAAGCTTTCTTT.

This rearrangement joins TRBV5-1 to TRBJ2-5; TRBD2 agrees at 7 bases. The CDR3 totals 14 residues. The V gene end was trimmed by 4 bases and the J gene end by 1 base; junction bases not matched to a gene: 4. CDR1 is SGHRS, CDR2 YFSETQ, per germline. In nucleotides, the CDR3 is TGCGCCAGCAGCGCGGGGGACTTCCAAGAGACCCAGTACTTC. Translation gives CASSAGDFQETQYF.

This clonotype came up a few times. V usage is TRBV7-9 and J usage is TRBJ1-5; D gene uncertain. The CDR3 length is 14 residues. V was trimmed by 4 bases and J by 5 bases, leaving 12 bases between them. CDR1 is SEHNR and CDR2 is FQNEAQ in the germline V gene (reference sequence). This CDR3 is CASSSSMGYQPQHF. In DNA, the CDR3 is TGTGCCAGCAGCTCCTCAATGGGGTATCAGCCCCAGCATTTT.

This clonotype has more than one count but fewer than ten. The V gene is TRBV5-1, the J gene TRBJ2-3, with D possibly being TRBD2 (6 bases). The CDR3 has 15 amino acids. Germline V gene lookup returns CDR1 SGHRS and CDR2 YFSETQ. V was shortened by 5 bases and J by 2 bases, with 15 bases between the two germline ends. CDR3 in amino acids: CASRLARVVTDTQYF. CDR3 nucleotides: TGCGCCAGCAGGCTAGCGAGAGTAGTCACAGATACGCAGTATTTT.